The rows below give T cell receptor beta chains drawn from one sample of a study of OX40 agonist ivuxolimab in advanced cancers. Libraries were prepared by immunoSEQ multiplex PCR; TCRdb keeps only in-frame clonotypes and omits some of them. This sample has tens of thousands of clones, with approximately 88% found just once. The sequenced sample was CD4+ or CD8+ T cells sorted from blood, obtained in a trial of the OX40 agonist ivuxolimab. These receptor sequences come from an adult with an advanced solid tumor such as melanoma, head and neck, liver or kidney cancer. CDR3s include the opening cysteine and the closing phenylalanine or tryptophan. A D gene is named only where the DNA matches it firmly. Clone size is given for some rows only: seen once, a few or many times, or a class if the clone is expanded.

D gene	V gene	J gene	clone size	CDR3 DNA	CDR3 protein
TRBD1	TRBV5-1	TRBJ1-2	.	TGCGCCAGCAGTCGGGACAGTCCTAACTATGGCTACACCTTC	CASSRDSPNYGYTF
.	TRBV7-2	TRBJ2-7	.	TGTGCCAGCAGCCGCAGTAGTACCTACGAGCAGTACTTC	CASSRSSTYEQYF
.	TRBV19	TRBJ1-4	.	TGTGCCAGTAGTATAGATTTTGCCAAGGAAAAACTGTTTTTT	CASSIDFAKEKLFF
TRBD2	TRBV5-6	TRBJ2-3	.	TGTGCCAGCGGGGAGCGGGGGCGCGGGATGGATACGCAGTATTTT	CASGERGRGMDTQYF
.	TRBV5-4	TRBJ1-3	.	TGTGCCAGCAGCCCAGACGGCTTGTCTGGAAACACCATATATTTT	CASSPDGLSGNTIYF
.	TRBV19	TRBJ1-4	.	TGTGCCAGTGCTGGGGCCCGACGACCTGCGGCTAATGAAAAACTGTTTTTT	CASAGARRPAANEKLFF
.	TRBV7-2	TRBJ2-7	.	TGTGCCAGCAGCCTCGGGACACGGGTCTCCTACGAGCAGTACTTC	CASSLGTRVSYEQYF
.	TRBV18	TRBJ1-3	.	TGTGCCAGCTCACCGAATGGGGGAGGAACTGGAAACACCATATATTTT	CASSPNGGGTGNTIYF
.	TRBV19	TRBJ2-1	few	TGTGCCAGTAGTACTCAACTCACAGGGAGTCCATACAATGAGCAGTTCTTC	CASSTQLTGSPYNEQFF
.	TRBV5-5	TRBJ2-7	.	TGTGCCAGCAGCTTGGTTTTTTCGTTGACAGACGCCTACGAGCAGTACTTC	CASSLVFSLTDAYEQYF
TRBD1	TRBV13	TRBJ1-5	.	TGTGCCAGCAGCTCCCGCGGACAGGGCGAAAGCAATCAGCCCCAGCATTTT	CASSSRGQGESNQPQHF
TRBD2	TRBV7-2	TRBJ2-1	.	TGTGCCAGCAGCATCGGGACTACCCTCTACAATGAGCAGTTCTTC	CASSIGTTLYNEQFF
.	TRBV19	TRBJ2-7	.	TGTGCCAGTAGTATCGTGGGAGAGACCTACGAGCAGTACTTC	CASSIVGETYEQYF
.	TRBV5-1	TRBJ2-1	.	TGCGCCAGCAGCTTTACAAGCGGGACAGCAAAGGGGGATGAGCAGTTCTTC	CASSFTSGTAKGDEQFF
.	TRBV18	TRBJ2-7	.	TGTGCCAGCTCACCACCTACGGACTACGAGCAGTACTTC	CASSPPTDYEQYF
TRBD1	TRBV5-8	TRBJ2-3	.	TGTGCCAGCAGCTTGAGGGCCGGACAGGGGGCTGTAGATACGCAGTATTTT	CASSLRAGQGAVDTQYF
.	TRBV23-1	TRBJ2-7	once	TGCGCCAGCAGTCAATCAACAGGGAACTACGAGCAGTACTTC	CASSQSTGNYEQYF
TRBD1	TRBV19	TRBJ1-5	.	TGTGCCAGTAGTATAGAGAGGGGGGAGGGACAGGGGTATCAGCCCCAGCATTTT	CASSIERGEGQGYQPQHF
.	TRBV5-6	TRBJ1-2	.	TGTGCCAGCAGCGGATACGGGACGGACTATGGCTACACCTTC	CASSGYGTDYGYTF
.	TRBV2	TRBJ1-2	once	TGTGCCAGCAGTGACCCAAGGGGCTACACCTTC	CASSDPRGYTF
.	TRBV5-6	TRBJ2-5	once	TGTGCCAGCAGCCTGGGCCTGGGATTGTACTTC	CASSLGLGLYF